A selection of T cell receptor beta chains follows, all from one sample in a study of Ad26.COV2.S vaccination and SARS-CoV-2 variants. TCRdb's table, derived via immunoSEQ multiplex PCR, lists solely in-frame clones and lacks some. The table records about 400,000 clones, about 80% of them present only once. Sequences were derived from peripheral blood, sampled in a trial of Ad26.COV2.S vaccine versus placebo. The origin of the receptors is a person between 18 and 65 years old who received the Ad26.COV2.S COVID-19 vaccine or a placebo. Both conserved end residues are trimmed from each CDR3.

CDR3aa: ASSFGGSRGTDTQY; v_gene: TRBV7-6
CDR3aa: ASSPPWKRETQY; v_gene: TRBV18
CDR3aa: ASSIEKFTEAF; v_gene: TRBV19
CDR3aa: ASSLVGPSAGNTIY; v_gene: TRBV28
CDR3aa: ASDRGYYGYT; v_gene: TRBV2
CDR3aa: ASSPDWMLTDTQY; v_gene: TRBV7-9
CDR3aa: ASSIGVGLNEQF; v_gene: TRBV19
CDR3aa: ASSELPGQETQY; v_gene: TRBV6-4
CDR3aa: ASSKDWATEAF; v_gene: TRBV4-1
CDR3aa: ASSENLFQWAGNEQF; v_gene: TRBV27
CDR3aa: ATSDTGKGYNEQF; v_gene: TRBV24-1
CDR3aa: ASSPRWRGVGNTIY; v_gene: TRBV9
CDR3aa: AWREQGAEGANEKLF; v_gene: TRBV30
CDR3aa: ASSRGQPLYEQY; v_gene: TRBV14
CDR3aa: ASSRVPTHEQY; v_gene: TRBV18
CDR3aa: ASRDTRTSGNTIY; v_gene: TRBV25-1
CDR3aa: ATSRSAILRRGNTEAF; v_gene: TRBV15